Listed below are T cell receptor beta chains from one sample, sequenced in a study of HIV-infected patients and healthy controls. TCRdb reprocessed the 5' RACE reads with MiXCR, giving one entry per CDR3 protein. This table has under 20,000 distinct CDR3 sequences, around 5.5% appearing once. Sequencing was done on a sample of blood. The receptors shown here come from an adult in good health. CDR3s include the opening cysteine and the closing phenylalanine or tryptophan. The D gene is left open where the match is weak. Only some rows state a clone size, as once, few, many or a class for expanded clones.

v_call	d_call	cdr3_length	j_call	clone_size	cdr3_aa	cdr3_nt
TRBV5-5	TRBD1	17	TRBJ1-4	few	CASSPRTGVATNEKLFF	TGTGCCAGCAGCCCCCGGACAGGAGTCGCAACTAATGAAAAACTGTTTTTT
TRBV20-1	.	14	TRBJ2-7	many	CSARGGGATYEQYF	TGCAGTGCTAGGGGAGGGGGTGCAACCTACGAGCAGTACTTC
TRBV18	.	13	TRBJ2-5	.	CASSYRDRETQYF	TGTGCCAGCTCATACAGGGACCGTGAGACCCAGTACTTC
TRBV29-1	.	12	TRBJ1-1	many	CSVQPPWAEAFF	TGCAGCGTTCAGCCTCCCTGGGCGGAAGCTTTCTTT
TRBV29-1	TRBD1	14	TRBJ2-5	many	CSVAGQGDAETQYF	TGCAGCGTTGCGGGACAGGGGGACGCGGAGACCCAGTACTTC
TRBV11-2	.	17	TRBJ2-2	many	CASSLITTASNTGELFF	TGTGCCAGCAGCTTAATTACTACAGCTAGTAACACCGGGGAGCTGTTTTTT
TRBV3-1	TRBD1	14	TRBJ1-5	many	CASSQQQGNQPQHF	TGTGCCAGCAGCCAACAACAGGGGAATCAGCCCCAGCATTTT
TRBV20-1	TRBD2	15	TRBJ2-3	many	CSASPAGATTDTQYF	TGCAGTGCTAGCCCAGCGGGGGCCACCACAGATACGCAGTATTTT
TRBV5-1	TRBD1	15	TRBJ1-5	few	CASSPGQRGNQPQHF	TGCGCCAGCAGCCCGGGACAGCGTGGGAATCAGCCCCAGCATTTT
TRBV4-2	.	12	TRBJ2-3	medium-sized	CASSQLADTQYF	TGTGCCAGCAGCCAGCTAGCAGATACGCAGTATTTT
TRBV10-3	.	15	TRBJ1-3	medium-sized	CAISETGMMGNTIYF	TGTGCCATCAGTGAGACAGGGATGATGGGAAACACCATATATTTT
TRBV2	.	14	TRBJ2-2	medium-sized	CASNFGLMAGELFF	TGTGCCAGCAATTTTGGGCTAATGGCCGGGGAGCTGTTTTTT
TRBV28	.	14	TRBJ1-5	medium-sized	CASRLGQQVQPQHF	TGTGCCAGCAGACTTGGACAGCAGGTTCAGCCCCAGCATTTT
TRBV10-3	TRBD2	17	TRBJ2-7	medium-sized	CAISERLAGATEYEQYF	TGTGCCATCAGTGAAAGACTAGCGGGGGCGACGGAGTACGAGCAGTACTTC
TRBV7-2	.	15	TRBJ2-5	.	CASSRMGRTEETQYF	TGTGCCAGCAGCCGAATGGGACGGACGGAAGAGACCCAGTACTTC
TRBV28	TRBD2	15	TRBJ2-7	medium-sized	CASSFVAGLSYEQYF	TGTGCCAGCAGTTTCGTAGCGGGCCTCTCCTACGAGCAGTACTTC
TRBV5-1	TRBD1	16	TRBJ1-3	few	CASSLTDRLSGNTIYF	TGCGCCAGCAGCTTAACGGACAGGCTCTCTGGAAACACCATATATTTT
TRBV12-3/TRBV12-4	.	15	TRBJ1-2	few	CASSPRRVESYGYTF	TGTGCCAGCAGTCCACGTCGCGTGGAATCCTATGGCTACACCTTC
TRBV19	.	12	TRBJ1-2	many	CASSIIGGGYTF	TGTGCCAGTAGTATAATCGGGGGCGGCTACACCTTC
TRBV4-2	.	15	TRBJ1-1	few	CASSQENTGVTEAFF	TGTGCCAGCAGCCAAGAAAATACAGGCGTCACTGAAGCTTTCTTT
TRBV19	TRBD2	16	TRBJ2-5	few	CASSKGLAGGQETQYF	TGTGCCAGTAGTAAGGGACTAGCGGGGGGACAAGAGACCCAGTACTTC
TRBV29-1	TRBD1	14	TRBJ1-5	many	CSESLQGRDQPQHF	TGCAGCGAATCCCTACAGGGGAGGGATCAGCCCCAGCATTTT
TRBV6-1	TRBD2	19	TRBJ2-3	many	CASSEPYRLAGGPQDTQYF	TGTGCCAGCAGTGAACCCTACAGACTAGCGGGGGGACCCCAGGATACGCAGTATTTT
TRBV4-3	.	16	TRBJ2-4	medium-sized	CASSQDALGHKNIQYF	TGCGCCAGCAGCCAAGATGCCCTCGGGCATAAAAACATTCAGTACTTC
TRBV7-9	.	16	TRBJ1-4	many	CASSLGLRQEREKLFF	TGTGCCAGCAGCTTAGGTTTGCGACAGGAACGGGAAAAACTGTTTTTT
TRBV12-3/TRBV12-4	.	12	TRBJ1-2	medium-sized	CASSFRDFGYTF	TGTGCCAGCAGTTTCAGAGATTTTGGCTACACCTTC
TRBV5-1	.	12	TRBJ2-5	many	CASSGDQETQYF	TGCGCCAGCAGCGGGGACCAAGAGACCCAGTACTTC
TRBV2	.	11	TRBJ1-6	medium-sized	CASAGDSPLHF	TGTGCCAGCGCCGGGGATTCACCCCTCCACTTT
TRBV7-2	.	12	TRBJ2-1	many	CASSIQSDEQFF	TGTGCCAGCAGCATACAATCCGATGAGCAGTTCTTC
TRBV6-5	TRBD1	18	TRBJ2-7	many	CASSSRQGLVASSYEQYF	TGTGCCAGCAGTTCGAGACAGGGATTAGTTGCGAGCTCCTACGAGCAGTACTTC
TRBV7-8	.	15	TRBJ2-5	.	CASSLAGNEIETQYF	TGTGCCAGCAGCTTAGCGGGCAATGAGATAGAGACCCAGTACTTC
TRBV24-1	.	12	TRBJ1-2	many	CATSDPAYGYTF	TGTGCCACCAGTGATCCAGCCTATGGCTACACCTTC
TRBV20-1	.	12	TRBJ2-5	medium-sized	CSARLGSGPQYF	TGCAGTGCTAGACTGGGGTCAGGGCCCCAGTACTTC
TRBV6-6	.	15	TRBJ1-6	many	CASSYEGAINSPLHF	TGTGCCAGCAGTTACGAAGGGGCCATTAATTCACCCCTCCACTTT
TRBV19	TRBD1	12	TRBJ1-2	many	CATRGQGYGYTF	TGTGCCACTCGGGGACAGGGGTATGGCTACACCTTC
TRBV20-1	.	12	TRBJ1-1	many	CSGWEMNTEAFF	TGCAGTGGCTGGGAGATGAACACTGAAGCTTTCTTT
TRBV10-3	.	14	TRBJ1-5	many	CAISPALFGQPQHF	TGTGCCATCAGTCCCGCCTTATTCGGCCAGCCCCAGCATTTT
TRBV28	TRBD1	16	TRBJ2-6	many	CASTQGATSGANVLTF	TGTGCCAGCACCCAGGGGGCCACCTCTGGGGCCAACGTCCTGACTTTC
TRBV5-1	.	13	TRBJ2-7	many	CASSVTGKYEQYF	TGCGCCAGCAGCGTAACCGGGAAATACGAGCAGTACTTC
TRBV12-3/TRBV12-4	.	12	TRBJ1-2	many	CASTLHRAGYTF	TGTGCCAGCACCCTTCACCGGGCTGGCTACACCTTC
TRBV4-3	.	15	TRBJ2-5	few	CASSQGGTGRETQYF	TGCGCCAGCAGCCAAGGTGGAACAGGGAGGGAGACCCAGTACTTC
TRBV5-4	.	15	TRBJ1-4	many	CASTSRGGTNEKLFF	TGTGCCAGCACCTCCCGGGGTGGAACTAATGAAAAACTGTTTTTT
TRBV12-3/TRBV12-4	TRBD1	16	TRBJ1-2	many	CASSFLGTGVQAGYTF	TGTGCCAGCAGTTTCCTCGGGACAGGGGTACAGGCTGGCTACACCTTC
TRBV28	.	16	TRBJ1-5	many	CASNSKGGGAYQPQHF	TGTGCCAGCAACTCAAAGGGGGGGGGGGCTTATCAGCCCCAGCATTTT
TRBV7-2	.	15	TRBJ2-3	many	CASSPRDTSTDTQYF	TGTGCCAGCAGCCCCCGGGACACCAGCACAGATACGCAGTATTTT
TRBV11-3	.	18	TRBJ1-2	once	CASSSTTRGVGRNYGYTF	TGTGCCAGCAGCTCCACTACCCGGGGAGTTGGTCGGAACTATGGCTACACCTTC
TRBV10-3	TRBD2	17	TRBJ2-3	many	CAIRYGTSGGSTDTQYF	TGTGCCATCAGATACGGGACTAGCGGGGGGAGCACAGATACGCAGTATTTT
TRBV7-2	.	19	TRBJ2-7	many	CASSPRRARLKPAYYEQYF	TGTGCCAGCAGCCCACGGCGGGCCAGATTAAAGCCAGCCTACTACGAGCAGTACTTC
TRBV12-3/TRBV12-4	.	13	TRBJ2-7	many	CASRLSGPYEQYF	TGTGCCAGCAGGTTGTCGGGGCCCTACGAGCAGTACTTC